This entry concerns a single T cell receptor (beta chain). The sample originates from a study of T cells after yellow fever vaccination. TCRdb re-analysed the 5' RACE reads in MiXCR, keeping a single row per CDR3 protein. This table has under 300,000 distinct CDR3 sequences, roughly 7.2% appearing once. From germline, CDR1 is SGHRS and CDR2 YFSETQ. Trimming took 5 bases from V and 3 from J; bases not matched to a gene: 9. The CDR3 extends over 15 amino acids. The rearrangement links TRBV5-1 to TRBJ2-7; the match to TRBD1 covers 9 bases. The material sequenced was CD4+ T cells sorted from PBMCs, taken 15 days after the yellow fever booster vaccination. The clonotype originates from a man aged 30-40 years who received the YFV17D yellow fever vaccine. The CDR3 DNA reads TGCGCCAGCAGAATTGGGGGACAGGGCCTCTACGAGCAGTACTTC. It is translated as CASRIGGQGLYEQYF.